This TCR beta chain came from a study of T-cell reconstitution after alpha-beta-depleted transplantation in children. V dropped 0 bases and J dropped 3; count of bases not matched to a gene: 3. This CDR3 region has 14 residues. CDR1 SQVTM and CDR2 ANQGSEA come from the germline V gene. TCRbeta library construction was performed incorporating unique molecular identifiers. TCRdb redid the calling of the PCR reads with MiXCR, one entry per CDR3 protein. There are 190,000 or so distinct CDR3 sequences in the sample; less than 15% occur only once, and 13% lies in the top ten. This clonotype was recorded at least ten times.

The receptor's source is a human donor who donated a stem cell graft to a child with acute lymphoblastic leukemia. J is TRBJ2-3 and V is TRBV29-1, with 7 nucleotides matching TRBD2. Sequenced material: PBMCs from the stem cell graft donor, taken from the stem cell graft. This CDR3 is CSVEEGGRTDTQYF. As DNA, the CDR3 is TGCAGCGTTGAAGAGGGGGGGAGGACAGATACGCAGTATTTT.